The rows below give T cell receptor beta chains drawn from one sample of a study of Graves' ophthalmopathy and Graves' hyperthyroidism. Each CDR3 protein gets one entry after TCRdb re-called the multiplex PCR reads with MiXCR. The sample contains roughly 420,000 distinct CDR3 sequences, 20% to 25% of which appear only once. The sample comprised peripheral blood. The receptor source for this set is a woman aged 18-35 years with stable Graves' hyperthyroidism. The conserved cysteine and the conserved F or W are not part of the CDR3 here.

TRBV6-1 ASTLDIMGAEAF
TRBV12-3/TRBV12-4 ASRWGRAQPQH
TRBV7-3 ASSLSRMSTEAF
TRBV12-3/TRBV12-4 ASSLGAPSVGYEQY
TRBV28 AISRGPLTEAF
TRBV7-8 ASSADLAGAGVEQY
TRBV3-1 ASSQADRDTEAF
TRBV19 ASSGQGGSYEQY
TRBV15 ATSRDQWQTYEQY
TRBV7-2 ASSFTIRGELF
TRBV29-1 SVLQTSGPYEQY
TRBV4-3 ASSQSLGGYEQY
TRBV29-1 SVEWGETQY
TRBV20-1 SASDRRPT
TRBV29-1 SDHRPGTGRYTEAF
TRBV10-3 AISESYRRLYGYT
TRBV15 ATSRGNRGSQPQH
TRBV2 ARKSELMNTEAF
TRBV6-5 ASSTGWGQGDYGYT
TRBV12-3/TRBV12-4 ASSLRLGNTGELL
TRBV6-1 ASSISSSTY
TRBV5-6 ASSLVRDRIPEAF
TRBV2 ASSEISAAYGYT
TRBV12-3/TRBV12-4 ASSQTSGRAREQY
TRBV7-2 ASSPSPGTGFEQY
TRBV19 ASSIYLGDTIY
TRBV27 ASSLTGANVLT
TRBV9 ASIVRQGATQETQY
TRBV2 ASKTGVIDEQY
TRBV20-1 SARWGAGDYNSPLH
TRBV19 ASKGTGGSIQPQH
TRBV2 ASSEAGREWPEAF
TRBV20-1 SARTGGSYEQY
TRBV27 ASSLTGDPYEQY
TRBV12-3/TRBV12-4 ASNIQGNTEAF
TRBV6-1 ASSEGTGRGYT
TRBV7-2 ASSLWAGGYEQY
TRBV15 ATSRATGAETEAF
TRBV11-1 ASSSEGDLVKGTEAF
TRBV6-1 ASSATSGGRTQY
TRBV24-1 ATSDRNRSLGNEQF
TRBV24-1 ATSDFTGGRWEAF
TRBV29-1 SVRGAEETQY
TRBV28 ASSPWERGLNTEAF
TRBV20-1 SARGTSGRETQY
TRBV15 ATSRPTEGIYGYT
TRBV11-1 ASSLEEFSGQVSYEQY